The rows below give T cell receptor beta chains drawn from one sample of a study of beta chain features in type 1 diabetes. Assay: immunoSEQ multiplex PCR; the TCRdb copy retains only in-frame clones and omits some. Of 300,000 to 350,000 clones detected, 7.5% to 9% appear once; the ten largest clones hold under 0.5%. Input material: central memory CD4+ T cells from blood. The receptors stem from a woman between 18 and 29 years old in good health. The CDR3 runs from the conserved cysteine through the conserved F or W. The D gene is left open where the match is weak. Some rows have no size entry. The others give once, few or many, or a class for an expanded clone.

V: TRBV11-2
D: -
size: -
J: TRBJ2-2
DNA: TGTGCCAGCAGCTTTTCACGTATGAACACCGGGGAGCTGTTTTTT
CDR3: CASSFSRMNTGELFF

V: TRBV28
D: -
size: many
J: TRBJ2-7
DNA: TGTGCCAGCAGTAGGGCGAGCGGGCAGTACTTC
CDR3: CASSRASGQYF

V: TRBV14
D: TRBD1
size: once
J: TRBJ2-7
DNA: TGTGCCAGCAGCCAACTCGGGACAGACAACGAGCAGTACTTC
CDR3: CASSQLGTDNEQYF

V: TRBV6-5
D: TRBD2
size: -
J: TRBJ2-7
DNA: TGTGCCAGCAGCCACACTAGCGGCCCCTCCTACGAGCAGTACTTC
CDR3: CASSHTSGPSYEQYF

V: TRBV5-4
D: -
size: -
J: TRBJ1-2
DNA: TGTGCCAGCAGCCTTACAGAGTCCTATGGCTACACCTTC
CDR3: CASSLTESYGYTF

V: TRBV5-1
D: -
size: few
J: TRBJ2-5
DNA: TGCGCCAGCAGCCTTCCAAAACCGGGATCTGAGATGAAGACCCAGTACTTC
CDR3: CASSLPKPGSEMKTQYF

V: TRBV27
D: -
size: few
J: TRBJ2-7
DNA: TGTGCCAGCACCCTTGGGGTTTCCTCCTACGAGCAGTACTTC
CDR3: CASTLGVSSYEQYF

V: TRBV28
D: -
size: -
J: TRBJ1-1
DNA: TGTGCCAGCAGTTTATTTACGGCTATGAACACTGAAGCTTTCTTT
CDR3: CASSLFTAMNTEAFF

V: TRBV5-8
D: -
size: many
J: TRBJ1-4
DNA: TGTGCCAGCAGTTGGTCGGGGGAAAAACTGTTTTTT
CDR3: CASSWSGEKLFF

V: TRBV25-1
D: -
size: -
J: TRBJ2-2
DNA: TGTGCCAGCAGGAATACGGGAGTTGGAGCCGGGGAGCTGTTTTTT
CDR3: CASRNTGVGAGELFF

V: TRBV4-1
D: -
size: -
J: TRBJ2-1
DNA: TGCGCCAGCACCCAGACCTGGGGGGTTAGAAATGAGCAGTTCTTC
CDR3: CASTQTWGVRNEQFF

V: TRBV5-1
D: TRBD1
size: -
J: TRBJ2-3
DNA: TGCGCCAGCAGCTTGGGGGACAGGGTCACAGATACGCAGTATTTT
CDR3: CASSLGDRVTDTQYF

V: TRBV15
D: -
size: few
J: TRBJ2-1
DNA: TGTGCCACCAGCAGAGGTAGACAGGAGTACAATGAGCAGTTCTTC
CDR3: CATSRGRQEYNEQFF

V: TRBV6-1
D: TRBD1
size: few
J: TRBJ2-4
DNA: TGTGCCAGCAGTCGCCGGGACAGGGTAAACTTC
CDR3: CASSRRDRVNF

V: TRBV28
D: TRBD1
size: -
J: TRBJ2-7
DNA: TGTGCCAGCAGTTTTTCGGACAGGGACCGCTACGAGCAGTACTTC
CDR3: CASSFSDRDRYEQYF

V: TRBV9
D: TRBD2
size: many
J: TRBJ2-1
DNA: TGTGCCAGCAGCGTAGGGGTTAGCGGGAATGAGCAGTTCTTC
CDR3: CASSVGVSGNEQFF

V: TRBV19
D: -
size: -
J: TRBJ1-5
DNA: TGTGCCAGTAGTTACCGGGACAATGGAAATCAGCCCCAGCATTTT
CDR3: CASSYRDNGNQPQHF

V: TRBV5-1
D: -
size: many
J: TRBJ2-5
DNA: TGCGCCAGCAAATCGACCGGTACCCAAGAGACCCAGTACTTC
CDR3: CASKSTGTQETQYF

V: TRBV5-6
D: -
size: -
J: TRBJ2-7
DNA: TGTGCCAGCAGCTTGGAGGGGGAGCAGTACTTC
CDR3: CASSLEGEQYF

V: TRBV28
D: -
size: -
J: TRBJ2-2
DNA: TGTGCCAGCAGTTGGTACACCGGGGAGCTGTTTTTT
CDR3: CASSWYTGELFF

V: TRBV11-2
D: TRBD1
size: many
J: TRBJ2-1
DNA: TGTGCCAGCAGCAAGACAGGGATTGAGCAGTTCTTC
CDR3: CASSKTGIEQFF

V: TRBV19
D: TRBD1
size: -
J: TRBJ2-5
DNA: TGTGCCAGTAGTATTACCAGGGGGGAGACCCAGTACTTC
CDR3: CASSITRGETQYF

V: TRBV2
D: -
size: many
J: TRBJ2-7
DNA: TGTGCCAGCAGTGATGGACACCTATCCTACGAGCAGTACTTC
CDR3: CASSDGHLSYEQYF

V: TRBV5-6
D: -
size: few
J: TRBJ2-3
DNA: TGTGCCAGCAGCTTAACAGCGGATACGCAGTATTTT
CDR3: CASSLTADTQYF

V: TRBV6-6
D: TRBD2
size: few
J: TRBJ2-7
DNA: TGTGCCAGCAGTCCGACTAGCGGCTACGAGCAGTACTTC
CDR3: CASSPTSGYEQYF

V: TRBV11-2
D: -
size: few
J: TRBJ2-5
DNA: TGTGCCAGCAGCTTATTAACTCCCCAAGAGACCCAGTACTTC
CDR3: CASSLLTPQETQYF

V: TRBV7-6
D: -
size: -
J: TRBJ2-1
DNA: TGTGCCAGCAGCTTAGGCCGGGGACTCCACAATGAGCAGTTCTTC
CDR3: CASSLGRGLHNEQFF

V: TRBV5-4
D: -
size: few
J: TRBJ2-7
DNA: TGTGCCAGCAGCCTGGCGATGGCGGGGACCTACGAGCAGTACTTC
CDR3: CASSLAMAGTYEQYF

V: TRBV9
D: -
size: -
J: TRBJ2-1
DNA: TGTGCCAGCAGCGTAGGCGGGGTCAATGAGCAGTTCTTC
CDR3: CASSVGGVNEQFF

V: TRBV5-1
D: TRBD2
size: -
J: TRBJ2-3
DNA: TGCGCCAGCAGCTTGGCAGCGGGAGTCGTCGCAGATACGCAGTATTTT
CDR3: CASSLAAGVVADTQYF

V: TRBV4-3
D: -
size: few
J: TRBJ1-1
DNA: TGCGCCAGCAGCCAAGAGGTTAGAGGGAACACTGAAGCTTTCTTT
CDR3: CASSQEVRGNTEAFF

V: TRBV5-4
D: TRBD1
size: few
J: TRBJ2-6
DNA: TGTGCCAGCAGCGCCCTAGACAGGGGCTCTGGGGCCAACGTCCTGACTTTC
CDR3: CASSALDRGSGANVLTF

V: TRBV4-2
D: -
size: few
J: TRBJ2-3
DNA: TGTGCCAGCAGCCAGGGCTCGCAAGATACGCAGTATTTT
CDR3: CASSQGSQDTQYF

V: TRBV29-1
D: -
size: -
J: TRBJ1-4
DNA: TGCAGCGTTTGGGTCCGGCCTGGGGAAAAACTGTTTTTT
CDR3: CSVWVRPGEKLFF

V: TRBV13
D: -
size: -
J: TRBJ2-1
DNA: TGTGCCAGCAGTTTACAAGATTATGAGCAGTTCTTC
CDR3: CASSLQDYEQFF

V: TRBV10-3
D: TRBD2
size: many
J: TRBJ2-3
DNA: TGTGCCATCAGTGGGGGACTAGCGGGGTTCACAGATACGCAGTATTTT
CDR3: CAISGGLAGFTDTQYF

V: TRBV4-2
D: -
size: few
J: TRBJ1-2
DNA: TGTGCCAGCAGCCCCCGTCCCTTGGGGGGCGGGGGATTGTATGGCTACACCTTC
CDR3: CASSPRPLGGGGLYGYTF

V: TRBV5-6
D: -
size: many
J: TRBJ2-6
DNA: TGTGCCAGCAGCCCTATCGCTGGGGCCAACGTCCTGACTTTC
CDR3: CASSPIAGANVLTF

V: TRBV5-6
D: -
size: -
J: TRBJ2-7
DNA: TGTGCCAGCAGCGGGGGGCCAGGTGGGACCACCTACGAGCAGTACTTC
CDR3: CASSGGPGGTTYEQYF

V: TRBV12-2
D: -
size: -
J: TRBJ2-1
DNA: TGTGCAAGTCGCTTCCCTGGACAGGGGGGAGACAATGAGCAGTTCTTC
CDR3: CASRFPGQGGDNEQFF

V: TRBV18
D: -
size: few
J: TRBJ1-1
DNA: TGTGCCAGCTCACGACAAGCGGATGAAGCTTTCTTT
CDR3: CASSRQADEAFF

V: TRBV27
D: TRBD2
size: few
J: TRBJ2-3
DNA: TGTGCCAGCGTCGCGGGAGGGCAAAATACGCAGTATTTT
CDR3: CASVAGGQNTQYF

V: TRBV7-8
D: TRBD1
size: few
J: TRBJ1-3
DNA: TGTGCCAGCAGCTTAGCGACAGGGGCTGAGTCCATATATTTT
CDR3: CASSLATGAESIYF

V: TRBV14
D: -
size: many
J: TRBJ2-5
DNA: TGTGCCAGCAGCGGCTCGGGACAGACCCAGTACTTC
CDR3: CASSGSGQTQYF

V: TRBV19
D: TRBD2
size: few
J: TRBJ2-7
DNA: TGTGCCAGTAGTATAGCAGGGCGGACTAGTTCCTACGAGCAGTACTTC
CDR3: CASSIAGRTSSYEQYF

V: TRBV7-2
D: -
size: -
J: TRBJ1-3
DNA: TGTGCCAGCAGCTTAGATTCCGCAAACACCATATATTTT
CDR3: CASSLDSANTIYF

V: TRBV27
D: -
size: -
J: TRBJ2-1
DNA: TGTGCCAGCAGTCCTAAATCCTCTAGTCGTAATGAGCAGTTCTTC
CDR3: CASSPKSSSRNEQFF

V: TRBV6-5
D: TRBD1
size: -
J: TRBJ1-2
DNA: TGTGCCAGCAGTCGGGACAGGGGGCTTGACTACACCTTC
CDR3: CASSRDRGLDYTF

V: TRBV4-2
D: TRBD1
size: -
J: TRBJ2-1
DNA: TGTGCCAGCAGCCAAGTGAGATACCGGGACAGGGGTTACAATGAGCAGTTCTTC
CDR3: CASSQVRYRDRGYNEQFF

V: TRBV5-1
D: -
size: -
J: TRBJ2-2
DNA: TGCGCCAGCGGATCACCCACCTCAGGGATATCCGGGGAGCTGTTTTTT
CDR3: CASGSPTSGISGELFF

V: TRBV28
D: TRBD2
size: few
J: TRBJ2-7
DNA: TGTGCCAGCAGTTTGGGGACTAGAATGTACGAGCAGTACTTC
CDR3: CASSLGTRMYEQYF

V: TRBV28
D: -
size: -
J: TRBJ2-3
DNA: TGTGCCAGCAGTTTGATGGTCATCACAGATACGCAGTATTTT
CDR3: CASSLMVITDTQYF

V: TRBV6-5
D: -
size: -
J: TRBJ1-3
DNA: TGTGCCAGCAGGGGGACCGATGGAAACACCATATATTTT
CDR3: CASRGTDGNTIYF

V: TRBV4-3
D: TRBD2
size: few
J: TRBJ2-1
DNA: TGCGCCAGCAGCCCCTCAAATCGGGGGACTAGCGGTTGGAAGCAGTTCTTC
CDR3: CASSPSNRGTSGWKQFF

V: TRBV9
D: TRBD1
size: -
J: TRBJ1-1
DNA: TGTGCCAGCAGCGTACAGGGGGAGGGTACTGAAGCTTTCTTT
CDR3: CASSVQGEGTEAFF

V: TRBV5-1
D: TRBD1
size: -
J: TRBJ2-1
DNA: TGCGCCAGCAGCTTGGGGACAGGTTCCTACAATGAGCAGTTCTTC
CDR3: CASSLGTGSYNEQFF

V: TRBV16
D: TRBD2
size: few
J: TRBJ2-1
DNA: TGTGCCAGCAGCCAATCCTTGACTAGCGGGTATGAGCAGTTCTTC
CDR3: CASSQSLTSGYEQFF